The T cell receptor (beta chain) under discussion was sequenced for a study of CD8 T cells in ankylosing spondylitis. Study findings and constraints: Clones tied to disease were said to be significantly enriched in matched ankylosing spondylitis synovial fluid. Roughly eight highly homologous variants made up a TCR beta motif, and this motif appeared characteristic of ankylosing spondylitis blood.

With molecular barcodes, quantitative 5'-RACE was used to make the TCR beta libraries. Each CDR3 protein gets one entry after TCRdb re-called the 5' RACE reads with MiXCR. The data show around 540,000 distinct CDR3 sequences, roughly 13% seen once. This clonotype occurred a few times. Its specificity is not known. The CDR3 is 15 residues long. The germline gives CDR1 LNHNV, CDR2 YYDKDF (reference sequence). Trimming took 1 base from V and 5 from J, leaving 14 bases between them. The sequence was obtained from a male donor with ankylosing spondylitis. The V call is TRBV15, the J call TRBJ1-2, with a possible D match to TRBD1 (6 bases). The material sequenced was blood, either unsorted or a sorted T cell fraction (not recorded which). CDR3 loop: CATSRGGGRRYGYTF. DNA of the CDR3: TGTGCCACCAGCAGAGGGGGGGGCCGGAGGTATGGCTACACCTTC.